This passage covers 20 T cell receptor beta chains from one sample sequenced in a study of T cell repertoires in cytomegalovirus infection (dated by TCRdb to between 2018 and 2021). Instrument used: Illumina HiSeq 1500. The public reads were reprocessed in TCRdb via fastp at Q25 and MiXCR, keeping in-frame beta chains. Each CDR3 protein gets just one entry, which takes the most common genes and DNA from the rows behind it. The sample table shows under 350,000 distinct CDR3 sequences, and about 20% are seen once. The ten largest clonotypes hold roughly 19% of the sample. These receptors have no identified antigens. This sample's treatment or condition label indicates: in vitro stimulation with specific CMV peptide epitopes to enrich CMV-specific T cells. Sequences were derived from cultured PBMCs, sampled from culture after CMV antigen stimulation. Source of these receptors: a human donor in good health (CMV status not recorded). Some clones in this sample may be carry-over from other donors' samples.

The chain couples TRBV28 to TRBJ2-1; a weak D match, TRBD1 (5 bases). CDR3 length: 11 amino acids. CDR1 MDHEN and CDR2 SYDVKM come from the germline V gene. Trimming took off 8 bases at V and 9 bases at J, with 11 bases between the two ends. CDR3: CASLLRAEQFF. In DNA form, the CDR3 reads TGTGCCAGCCTCCTCAGGGCTGAGCAGTTCTTC.

At least ten counts were recorded for this clonotype. This sequence joins TRBV7-6 and TRBJ2-3; D unclear. The CDR3 runs to 14 residues. V was shortened by 2 bases and J by 1 base, with 7 bases between the two germline ends. Germline V gene sequence: CDR1 SGHVS, CDR2 FNYEAQ. The CDR3 nucleotides read TGTGCCAGCAGCTTAACCGTAGGCACAGATACGCAGTATTTT. The encoded protein is CASSLTVGTDTQYF.

This clonotype was detected a few times. The chain combines TRBV25-1 with TRBJ2-3; D not certain. Germline values: CDR1 MGHDK, CDR2 SYGVNS. This CDR3 is built from 17 residues. The V and J ends lost 3 bases and 0 bases respectively, with 16 bases between them. CDR3 DNA: TGTGCCAGCAGTGATTCGTCAGGACGAGGAAGCACAGATACGCAGTATTTT. This gives the protein CASSDSSGRGSTDTQYF.

This clonotype was observed many times. This rearrangement joins TRBV7-2 to TRBJ2-2, with D unclear. The CDR3 extends over 15 amino acids. V was clipped by 3 bases and J by 2 bases, with 10 bases between them. Germline-derived CDR1 and CDR2 are SGHTA and FQGNSA. The CDR3, as DNA: TGTGCCAGCAGCTTCGCATCCTTAAACACCGGGGAGCTGTTTTTT. As protein: CASSFASLNTGELFF.

The chain couples TRBV19 to TRBJ2-3; a possible D gene is TRBD2 (6 bases). The V end was cut by 8 bases, the J end by 2 bases, with 14 bases between. This CDR3 has 14 amino acids. CDR1 and CDR2 (germline): LNHDA, SQIVND (reference sequence). In DNA form, the CDR3 reads TGTGCCAGTGATTCGAGCGGGCACACAGATACGCAGTATTTT. This codes for CASDSSGHTDTQYF.

V usage is TRBV7-2 and J usage is TRBJ2-7; 7 nucleotides agree with TRBD2. This CDR3 is 14 amino acids long. Germline V lookup: CDR1 SGHTA, CDR2 FQGNSA. The V gene end was trimmed by 5 bases and the J gene end by 8 bases; junction bases not matched to a gene: 12. The CDR3 is CASSRPLTSDQQYF. Here the CDR3 DNA reads TGTGCCAGCAGCCGACCCCTAACTAGCGACCAGCAGTACTTC. The whole variable domain, filled in from reference TRBV7-2 and TRBJ2-7, reads GAGVSQSPSNKVTEKGKDVELRCDPISGHTALYWYRQSLGQGLEFLIYFQGNSAPDKSGLPSDRFSAERTGGSVSTLTIQRTQQEDSAVYLCASSRPLTSDQQYFGPGTRLTVT.

This chain uses TRBV20-1 with TRBJ2-7; 7 positions agree with TRBD1. The germline CDR1 and CDR2 sequences are DFQATT and SNEGSKA (reference sequence). There are 12 residues in the CDR3. V shed 5 bases and J 3 bases; nucleotides not matched to a gene: 4. The CDR3 nucleotides are TGCAGTGCTGGGGACAGAGACTACGAGCAGTACTTC. This translates into CSAGDRDYEQYF.

This clonotype has more than one count but fewer than ten. This sequence joins TRBV12-3 or TRBV12-4 and TRBJ2-3; perhaps TRBD2 as D (5 bases). CDR3 length: 13 amino acids. The V end lost 1 base, the J end lost 6 bases, and 8 bases lay between the germline ends. The CDR3 nucleotides are TGTGCCAGCAGTTTAGGAAGCGGTGATACGCAGTATTTT. It translates to CASSLGSGDTQYF.

The V gene is TRBV24-1, the J gene TRBJ1-2; D ambiguous. The V gene lost 2 bases and the J gene lost 0 bases, with 9 bases spanning the gap. CDR1 KGHDR and CDR2 SFDVKD come from the germline V gene. The CDR3 totals 15 residues. CDR3 DNA: TGTGCCACCAGTGATTCTAGGGTTTCTAACTATGGCTACACCTTC. This translates into CATSDSRVSNYGYTF.

This chain connects TRBV7-9 to TRBJ1-1; possibly TRBD1 for D (6 bases). The ends were cut back, 8 bases at V and 5 bases at J, with 12 bases in the middle. This CDR3 is 12 amino acids long. CDR1 is SEHNR and CDR2 is FQNEAQ in the germline V gene (reference sequence). DNA of the CDR3: TGTGCCAGCGTCCAGGGGAGAACTGAAGCTTTCTTT. Translating it yields CASVQGRTEAFF.

This clonotype was observed many times. The chain joins TRBV11-2 to TRBJ2-3, with D hard to call. Germline-derived CDR1 and CDR2 are SGHAT and FQNNGV. Trimming stripped 0 bases from V and 2 bases from J, with 12 bases between. The CDR3 consists of 16 residues. This chain's CDR3 is CASSLDLSGSTDTQYF. The CDR3 bases are TGTGCCAGCAGCTTAGATTTAAGTGGCTCCACAGATACGCAGTATTTT.

This clonotype was counted a few times. V gene TRBV6-1 combines with J gene TRBJ2-4, with 7 nucleotides matching TRBD2. CDR1 is MNHNS, CDR2 SASEGT, per germline. The CDR3 sequence is 11 residues long. Trimming removed 2 bases from V and 12 bases from J; junction bases left unmatched: 1. The CDR3 protein is CASSERDYQYF. The CDR3 DNA reads as TGTGCCAGCAGTGAACGGGACTATCAGTACTTC.

This clonotype came up a few times. The chain combines TRBV19 with TRBJ2-7, with no clear D. Germline assignment: CDR1 LNHDA and CDR2 SQIVND (reference sequence). Trimming left V 3 bases short and J 6 bases short, with 15 bases between. There are 14 residues in the CDR3. The CDR3 region is CASSIGVWQGEQYF. The CDR3 DNA sequence: TGTGCCAGTAGTATTGGAGTGTGGCAAGGCGAGCAGTACTTC.

This clonotype was detected a few times. The chain employs TRBV18 and TRBJ1-5, with D possibly being TRBD1 (5 bases). V was shortened by 3 bases and J by 4 bases, with 7 bases between the two germline ends. The CDR3 sequence is 13 residues long. Germline V gene sequence: CDR1 KGHSH, CDR2 LQKENI. CDR3 DNA sequence: TGTGCCAGCTCACCGGGGCGAAATCAGCCCCAGCATTTT. It yields the protein CASSPGRNQPQHF.

In regard to this clonotype: Relative to the germline gene, one junction end is altered; a read error may explain this. This chain links TRBV12-3 or TRBV12-4 with TRBJ1-1, with D unresolved. CDR3 size: 15 residues. This CDR3 reads CANSFKSSGPTEAFF. CDR3 coding DNA: TGTGCCAACAGTTTTAAGTCATCTGGACCCACTGAAGCTTTCTTT.

V is TRBV5-1 and J is TRBJ2-2; a weak D match, TRBD2 (6 bases). The CDR3 length is 15 residues. Between the trimmed V and J ends, which lost 0 bases and 1 base, there was a span of 7 bases. Germline lookup yields CDR1 SGHRS and CDR2 YFSETQ. In nucleotides, the CDR3 is TGCGCCAGCAGCTTGGGCGGGAAGAACACCGGGGAGCTGTTTTTT. Its translation: CASSLGGKNTGELFF.

The table lists this clonotype with a count of one. The gene calls are TRBV28 and TRBJ2-1; a possible D gene is TRBD2 (6 bases). The CDR3 consists of 16 residues. Germline CDR1 is MDHEN and CDR2 is SYDVKM. V was cut by 0 bases and J by 5 bases, with 14 bases left in between. This chain's CDR3 is CASSLWTEAGHNEQFF. The CDR3 bases are TGTGCCAGCAGTTTATGGACCGAGGCGGGACACAATGAGCAGTTCTTC.

The rearrangement links TRBV3-1 to TRBJ2-1, with a tentative D call TRBD1 (6 bases). With 7 bases removed from V and 9 bases from J, the gap between germline ends came to 16 bases. Looked up from germline, CDR1 is LGHDT and CDR2 is YNNKEL (reference sequence). This CDR3 comprises 13 residues. The CDR3 DNA reads TGTGCCAGCACCAAGGGGGTATCGGGTGAGCAGTTCTTC. Amino acids: CASTKGVSGEQFF.

This clonotype occurred many times. The chain is built from TRBV7-9 and TRBJ2-1, with D possibly TRBD2 on 5 matching bases. Per germline, CDR1 SEHNR and CDR2 FQNEAQ (reference sequence). Trimming took off 4 bases at V and 1 base at J, with 17 bases between the two ends. This CDR3 region has 17 residues. The chain's CDR3 is CASSWCCGRASYNEQFF. The DNA of the CDR3 is TGTGCCAGCAGCTGGTGTTGTGGGAGAGCGTCCTACAATGAGCAGTTCTTC.

In its sample, this clonotype was seen many times. The rearrangement links TRBV7-2 to TRBJ2-3; D unresolved. The V end lost 5 bases, the J end lost 1 base, and 13 bases lay between the germline ends. From germline, CDR1 is SGHTA and CDR2 FQGNSA. There are 15 residues in the CDR3. The CDR3 nucleotides are TGTGCCAGCAGCACCGCTACGTTGGGCACAGATACGCAGTATTTT. It is translated as CASSTATLGTDTQYF. The full variable domain, rest sourced from reference TRBV7-2 and TRBJ2-3, is GAGVSQSPSNKVTEKGKDVELRCDPISGHTALYWYRQSLGQGLEFLIYFQGNSAPDKSGLPSDRFSAERTGGSVSTLTIQRTQQEDSAVYLCASSTATLGTDTQYFGPGTRLTVL.